The source of this TCR beta chain is a study of blood T cells in healthy people across ages. Isolating PBMCs gave at least 7 million of these cells per sample. This clonotype was observed a handful of times. With a J-beta primer mix and a sample-barcoded 5' primer, a second PCR ran about 7 to 12 cycles. TCRdb reprocessed the 5' RACE reads with MiXCR, giving one entry per CDR3 protein. Seen here are about 800,000 distinct CDR3 sequences, nearly 60% observed once, and the top ten hold 22%. Source material: blood. The origin of this receptor is a man in his thirties or forties in good health.

The chain's CDR3 is CSVPGDSYEQYF. DNA for the CDR3: TGCAGTGTTCCGGGGGACTCCTACGAGCAGTACTTC. V is TRBV20-1 and J is TRBJ2-7; a weak D match, TRBD2 (6 bases). In germline, CDR1 is DFQATT, CDR2 SNEGSKA (reference sequence). The germline V and J ends were trimmed by 7 bases and 0 bases, with 10 bases remaining between them. This CDR3 is built from 12 residues.